This T cell receptor beta chain is drawn from a study of tissue T cells after allogeneic stem cell transplantation. Study results and caveats: Motif-based clustering found tissue-specific repertoire signatures shared across patients, though few clones were shared. Anatomically similar tissues had similar TCR repertoires within each patient.

The CDR3 has 15 amino acids. V was clipped by 4 bases and J by 3 bases; unmatched bases: 3. The germline gives CDR1 KGHPV, CDR2 FQNQEV (reference sequence). In the case of this clone: Its target is not known. Gene labels here are mouse ones. The CDR3 end falls 1 residue outside the read, so it is completed with the germline J gene.

Some clones are missing from TCRdb's copy, which holds only in-frame ones; the method was immunoSEQ multiplex PCR. The sample includes just over 3,000 clones, more than 40% of them seen just once. Sample time point: mouse harvest day 14 after allogeneic transplant. Tail vein injection delivered 10^7 T-cell-depleted bone marrow cells and 10^6 splenic CD5+ T cells. Mice had MHC-mismatched B6 into BALB/c GVHD, sampled day 7 or 14. This TCR derives from a female BALB/c mouse given C57BL/6 T cells with graft-versus-host disease after an allogeneic hematopoietic cell transplant. The chain links TRBV26 to TRBJ2-5, with TRBD1 matching 11 bases. Input material: gut tissue. CDR3 in amino acids: CASSRRDRGQDTQYF. CDR3 DNA (partial): TGTGCCAGCAGTCGCCGGGACAGGGGGCAAGACACCCAGTAC. Full variable domain (missing parts from reference TRBV26 and TRBJ2-5): NSKVIQTPRYLVKGQGQKAKMRCIPEKGHPVVFWYQQNKNNEFKFLINFQNQEVLQQIDMTEKRFSAECPSNSPCSLEIQSSEAGDSALYLCASSRRDRGQDTQYFGPGTRLLVL.